The 6 T cell receptor beta chains in this list originate from one sample, sequenced in a study of blood T cell repertoires in COVID-19. The assay was immunoSEQ multiplex PCR, and TCRdb's table has in-frame clones only and misses some. Of some 210,000 clones in the sample, approximately 80% were seen once. Source material: PBMCs or T cells enriched from blood (not recorded which). The receptors were sampled from a man aged 30 to 39 with acute COVID-19.

The rearrangement joins TRBV6-5 to TRBJ2-1, with 9 bases lining up with TRBD1. Germline values: CDR1 MNHEY, CDR2 SVGAGI. Unmatched junction bases numbered 9, after V lost 1 base and J lost 8 bases. This CDR3 has 16 residues. CDR3: CASSYYQTGGTDEQFF. In DNA form, the CDR3 reads TGTGCCAGCAGTTACTACCAGACAGGGGGAACGGATGAGCAGTTCTTC.

The chain combines TRBV9 with TRBJ2-3, with TRBD2 as a possible D gene (6 bases). Germline CDR1 SGDLS, CDR2 YYNGEE. The V end was cut by 0 bases, the J end by 2 bases, with 13 bases between. The CDR3 is made up of 16 amino acids. CDR3 nucleotide sequence: TGTGCCAGCAGCGTAGGGGGTAGCGGCCACACAGATACGCAGTATTTT. Encoded protein: CASSVGGSGHTDTQYF.

The chain uses TRBV19 and TRBJ2-7; 8 bases map to TRBD1. This CDR3 region has 15 residues. From germline, CDR1 is LNHDA and CDR2 SQIVND (reference sequence). The junction had 7 bases not matched to a gene; V was cut back by 1 base and J by 5 bases. The chain's CDR3 is CASSIGETGVNEQYF. The DNA of the CDR3 is TGTGCCAGTAGTATAGGGGAGACAGGGGTGAACGAGCAGTACTTC.

The genes are TRBV24-1 and TRBJ1-2; D is ambiguous. Germline-derived CDR1 and CDR2 are KGHDR and SFDVKD. This CDR3 spans 11 amino acids. Deletions cut 7 bases from V and 8 bases from J, with 10 bases between. In nucleotides, the CDR3 is TGTGCCACCAGCTCCGGGGAGGGCTACACCTTC. Translation gives CATSSGEGYTF.

The chain's CDR3 is CASKPGNTEAFF. DNA of the CDR3: TGTGCCAGCAAACCGGGTAACACTGAAGCTTTCTTT. This sequence joins TRBV6-5 and TRBJ1-1; D not certain. Germline V gives CDR1 MNHEY, CDR2 SVGAGI. V dropped 7 bases and J dropped 2 bases, with 8 bases sitting between them. The CDR3 covers 12 residues.

The chain links TRBV5-5 to TRBJ1-3; D is undetermined. The CDR3 is made up of 15 amino acids. The V gene lost 6 bases and the J gene lost 4 bases, with 17 bases spanning the gap. Germline assignment: CDR1 SGHKS and CDR2 YYEKEE (reference sequence). Here the CDR3 reads CASTTMASGGNTIYF. CDR3 sequence (DNA): TGTGCCAGCACTACAATGGCCTCGGGAGGAAACACCATATATTTT.